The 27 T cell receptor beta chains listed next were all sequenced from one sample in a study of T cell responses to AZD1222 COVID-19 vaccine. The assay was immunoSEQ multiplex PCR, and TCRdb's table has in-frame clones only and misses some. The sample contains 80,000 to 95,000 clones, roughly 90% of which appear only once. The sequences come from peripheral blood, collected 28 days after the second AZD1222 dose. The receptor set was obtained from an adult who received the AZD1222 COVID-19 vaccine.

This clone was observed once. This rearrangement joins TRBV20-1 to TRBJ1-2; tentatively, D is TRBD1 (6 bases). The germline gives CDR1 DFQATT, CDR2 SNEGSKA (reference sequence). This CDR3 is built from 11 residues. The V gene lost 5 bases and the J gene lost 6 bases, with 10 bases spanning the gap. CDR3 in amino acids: CSAVAGDGYTF. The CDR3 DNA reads TGCAGTGCTGTAGCAGGGGATGGCTACACCTTC.

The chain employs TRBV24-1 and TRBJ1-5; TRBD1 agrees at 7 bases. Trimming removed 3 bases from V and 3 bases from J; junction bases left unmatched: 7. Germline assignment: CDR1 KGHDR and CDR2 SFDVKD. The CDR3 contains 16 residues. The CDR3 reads CATSDRGQDPNQPQHF. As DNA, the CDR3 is TGTGCCACCAGTGATAGAGGACAGGATCCCAATCAGCCCCAGCATTTT.

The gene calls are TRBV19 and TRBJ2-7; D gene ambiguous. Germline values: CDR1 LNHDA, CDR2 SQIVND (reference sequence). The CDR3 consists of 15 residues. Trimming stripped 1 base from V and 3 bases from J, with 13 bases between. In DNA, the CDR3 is TGTGCCAGTAGTATAGTTGGGTCCCTCTACTACGAGCAGTACTTC. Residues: CASSIVGSLYYEQYF.

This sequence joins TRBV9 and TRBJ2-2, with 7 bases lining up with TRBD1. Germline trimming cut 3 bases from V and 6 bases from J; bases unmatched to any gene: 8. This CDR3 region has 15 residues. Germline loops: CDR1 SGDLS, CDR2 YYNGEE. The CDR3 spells CASSANRGVAGELFF. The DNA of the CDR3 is TGTGCCAGCAGCGCAAACAGGGGAGTGGCCGGGGAGCTGTTTTTT.

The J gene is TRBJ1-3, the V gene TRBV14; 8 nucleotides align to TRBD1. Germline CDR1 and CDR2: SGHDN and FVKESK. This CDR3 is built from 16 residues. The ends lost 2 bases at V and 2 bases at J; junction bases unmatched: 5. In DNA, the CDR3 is TGTGCCAGCAGCCAATTTCAGGGGGCACCTGGAAACACCATATATTTT. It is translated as CASSQFQGAPGNTIYF.

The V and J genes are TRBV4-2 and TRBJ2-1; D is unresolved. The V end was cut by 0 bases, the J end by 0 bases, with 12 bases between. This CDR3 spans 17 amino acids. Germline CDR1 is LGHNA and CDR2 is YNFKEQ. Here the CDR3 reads CASSQDPFPSSYNEQFF. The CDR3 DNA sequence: TGTGCCAGCAGCCAAGATCCTTTTCCGAGCTCCTACAATGAGCAGTTCTTC.

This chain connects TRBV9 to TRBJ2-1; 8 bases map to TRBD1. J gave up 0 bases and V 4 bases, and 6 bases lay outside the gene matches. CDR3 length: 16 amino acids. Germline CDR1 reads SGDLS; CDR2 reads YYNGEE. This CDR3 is CASSPRGQGSYNEQFF. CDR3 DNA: TGTGCCAGCAGCCCCCGCGGACAGGGCTCCTACAATGAGCAGTTCTTC.

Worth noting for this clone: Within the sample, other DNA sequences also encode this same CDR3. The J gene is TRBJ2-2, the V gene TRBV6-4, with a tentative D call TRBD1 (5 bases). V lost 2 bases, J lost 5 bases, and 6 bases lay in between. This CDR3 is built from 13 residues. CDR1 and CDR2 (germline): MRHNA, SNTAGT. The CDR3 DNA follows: TGTGCCAGCAGTGACAGGGGAACCGGGGAGCTGTTTTTT. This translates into CASSDRGTGELFF.

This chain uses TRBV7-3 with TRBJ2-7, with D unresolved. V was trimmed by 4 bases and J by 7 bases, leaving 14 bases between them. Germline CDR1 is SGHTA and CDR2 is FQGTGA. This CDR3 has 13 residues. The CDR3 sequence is CASSSTPLGEQYF. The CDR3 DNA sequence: TGTGCCAGCAGCTCGACCCCCCTAGGAGAGCAGTACTTC. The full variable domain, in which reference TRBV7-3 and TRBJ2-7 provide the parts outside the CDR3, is GAGVSQTPSNKVTEKGKYVELRCDPISGHTALYWYRQSLGQGPEFLIYFQGTGAADDSGLPNDRFFAVRPEGSVSTLKIQRTERGDSAVYLCASSSTPLGEQYFGPGTRLTVT.

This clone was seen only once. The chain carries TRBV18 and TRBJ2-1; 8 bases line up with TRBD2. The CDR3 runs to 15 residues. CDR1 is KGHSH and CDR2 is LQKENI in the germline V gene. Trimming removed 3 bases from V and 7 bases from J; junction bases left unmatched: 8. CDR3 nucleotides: TGTGCCAGCTCACCGGGACTAGTGAAGCTAAATGAGCAGTTCTTC. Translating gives CASSPGLVKLNEQFF.

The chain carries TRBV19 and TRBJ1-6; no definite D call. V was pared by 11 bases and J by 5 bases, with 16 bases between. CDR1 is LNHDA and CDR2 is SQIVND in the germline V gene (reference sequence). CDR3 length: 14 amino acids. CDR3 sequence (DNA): TGTGCCTCAAACTTTTGGGCAAATAATTCACCCCTCCACTTT. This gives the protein CASNFWANNSPLHF. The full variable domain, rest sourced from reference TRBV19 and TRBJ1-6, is DGGITQSPKYLFRKEGQNVTLSCEQNLNHDAMYWYRQDPGQGLRLIYYSQIVNDFQKGDIAEGYSVSREKKESFPLTVTSAQKNPTAFYLCASNFWANNSPLHFGNGTRLTVT.

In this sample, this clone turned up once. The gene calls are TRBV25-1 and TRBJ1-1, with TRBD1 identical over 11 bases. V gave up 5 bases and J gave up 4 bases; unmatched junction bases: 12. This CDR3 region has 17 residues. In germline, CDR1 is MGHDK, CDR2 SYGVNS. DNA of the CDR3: TGTGCCAGCAGTCCCCTCCCGGACAGGGGGCTCCCCACTGAAGCTTTCTTT. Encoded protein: CASSPLPDRGLPTEAFF.

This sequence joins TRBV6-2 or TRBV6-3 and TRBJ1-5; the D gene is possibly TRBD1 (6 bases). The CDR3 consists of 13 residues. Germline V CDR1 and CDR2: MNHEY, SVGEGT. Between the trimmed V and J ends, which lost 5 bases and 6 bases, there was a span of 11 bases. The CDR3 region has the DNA TGTGCCAGCAGTGGACAGACCATTCAGCCCCAGCATTTT. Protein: CASSGQTIQPQHF.

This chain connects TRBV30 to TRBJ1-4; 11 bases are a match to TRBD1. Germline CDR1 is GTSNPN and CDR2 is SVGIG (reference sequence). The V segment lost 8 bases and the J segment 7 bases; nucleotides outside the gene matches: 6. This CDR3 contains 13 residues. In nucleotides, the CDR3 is TGTGCCCAGGATGGGACAGGGGGTGAAAAACTGTTTTTT. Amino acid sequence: CAQDGTGGEKLFF.

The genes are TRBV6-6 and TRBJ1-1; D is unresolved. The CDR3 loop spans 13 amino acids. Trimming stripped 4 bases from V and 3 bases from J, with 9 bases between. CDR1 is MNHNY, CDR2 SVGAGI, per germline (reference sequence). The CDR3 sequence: CASSFNRYTEAFF. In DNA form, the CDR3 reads TGTGCCAGCAGTTTCAATAGATACACTGAAGCTTTCTTT.

The CDR3, as DNA: TGTGCCAGCAGCAGAGGGATTACCAATCAGCCCCAGCATTTT. As protein: CASSRGITNQPQHF. This chain uses TRBV9 with TRBJ1-5; D is ambiguous. Germline V gene lookup returns CDR1 SGDLS and CDR2 YYNGEE. Trimming pared 4 bases from V and 3 bases from J, leaving 11 bases between. This CDR3 is built from 14 residues.

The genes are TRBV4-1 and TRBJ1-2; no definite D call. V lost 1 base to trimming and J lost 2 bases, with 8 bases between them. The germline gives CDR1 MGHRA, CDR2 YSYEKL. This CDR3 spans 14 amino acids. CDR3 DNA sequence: TGCGCCAGCAGCCAAGTGGGGAACAACTATGGCTACACCTTC. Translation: CASSQVGNNYGYTF.

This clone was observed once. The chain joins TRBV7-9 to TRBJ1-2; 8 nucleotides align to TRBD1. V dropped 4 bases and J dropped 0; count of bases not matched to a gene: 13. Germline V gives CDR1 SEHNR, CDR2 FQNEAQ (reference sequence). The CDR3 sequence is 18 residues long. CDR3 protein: CASSSAGTGSRANYGYTF. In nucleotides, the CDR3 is TGTGCCAGCAGCTCCGCCGGGACAGGTTCAAGGGCTAACTATGGCTACACCTTC.

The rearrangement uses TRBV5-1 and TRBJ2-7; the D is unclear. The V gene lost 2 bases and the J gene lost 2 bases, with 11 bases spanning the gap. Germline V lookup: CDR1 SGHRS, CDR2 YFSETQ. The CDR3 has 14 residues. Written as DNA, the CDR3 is TGCGCCAGCAGCTTAAGTGAAGGGCCCTACGAGCAGTACTTC. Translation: CASSLSEGPYEQYF.

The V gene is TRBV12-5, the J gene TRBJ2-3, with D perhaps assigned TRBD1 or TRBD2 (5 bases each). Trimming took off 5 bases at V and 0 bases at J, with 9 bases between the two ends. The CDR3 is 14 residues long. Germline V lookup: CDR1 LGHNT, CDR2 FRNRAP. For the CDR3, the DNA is TGTGCTAGTGGTGTAGGGGACAGCACAGATACGCAGTATTTT. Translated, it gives CASGVGDSTDTQYF.

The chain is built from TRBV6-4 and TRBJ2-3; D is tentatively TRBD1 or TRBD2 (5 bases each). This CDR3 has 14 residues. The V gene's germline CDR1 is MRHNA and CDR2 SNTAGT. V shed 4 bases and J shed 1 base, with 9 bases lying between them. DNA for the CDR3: TGTGCCAGCAGTGGTGGGGGAGGCACAGATACGCAGTATTTT. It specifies CASSGGGGTDTQYF.

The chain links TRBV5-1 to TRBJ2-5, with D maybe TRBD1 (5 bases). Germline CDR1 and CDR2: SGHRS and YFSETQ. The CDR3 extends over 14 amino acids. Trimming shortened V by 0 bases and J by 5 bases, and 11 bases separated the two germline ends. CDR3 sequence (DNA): TGCGCCAGCAGCTTGGCAGGGTTAGGCGAGACCCAGTACTTC. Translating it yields CASSLAGLGETQYF.

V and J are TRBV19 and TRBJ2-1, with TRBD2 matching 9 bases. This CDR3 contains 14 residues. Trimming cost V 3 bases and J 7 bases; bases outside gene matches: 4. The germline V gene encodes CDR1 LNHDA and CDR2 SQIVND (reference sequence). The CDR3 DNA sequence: TGTGCCAGTAGTATCGGCGGGAGGGTAAATGAGCAGTTCTTC. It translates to CASSIGGRVNEQFF.

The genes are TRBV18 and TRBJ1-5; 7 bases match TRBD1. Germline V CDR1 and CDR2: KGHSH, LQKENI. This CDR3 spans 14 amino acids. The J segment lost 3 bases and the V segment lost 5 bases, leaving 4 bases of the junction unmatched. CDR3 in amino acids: CASSSDRPNQPQHF. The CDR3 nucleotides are TGTGCCAGCTCATCGGACAGGCCCAATCAGCCCCAGCATTTT.

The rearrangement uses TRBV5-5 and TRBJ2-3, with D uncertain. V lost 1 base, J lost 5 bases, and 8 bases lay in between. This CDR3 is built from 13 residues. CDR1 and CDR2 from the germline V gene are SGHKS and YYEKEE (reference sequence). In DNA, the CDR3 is TGTGCCAGCAGCTTGACCTCTCTAGATACGCAGTATTTT. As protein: CASSLTSLDTQYF.

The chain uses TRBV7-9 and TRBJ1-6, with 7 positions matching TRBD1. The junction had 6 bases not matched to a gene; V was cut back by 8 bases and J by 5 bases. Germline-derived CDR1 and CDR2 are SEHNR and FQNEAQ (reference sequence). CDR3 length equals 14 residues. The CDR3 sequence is CASVAGTDNSPLHF. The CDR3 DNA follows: TGTGCCAGCGTGGCTGGGACAGATAATTCACCCCTCCACTTT.

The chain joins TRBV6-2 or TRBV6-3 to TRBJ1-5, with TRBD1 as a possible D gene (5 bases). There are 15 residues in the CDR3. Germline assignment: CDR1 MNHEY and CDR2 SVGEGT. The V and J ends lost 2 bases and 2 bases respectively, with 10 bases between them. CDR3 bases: TGTGCCAGCAGTTACGGGGGAACGGGCAATCAGCCCCAGCATTTT. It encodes CASSYGGTGNQPQHF.